The sequence of this T cell receptor (beta chain) was determined in a study of blood T cell repertoires in COVID-19. Study-wide background: PBMCs, B-cell-depleted T cells, or T cells provided the cDNA or gDNA that made up the material.

Trimming pared 0 bases from V and 9 bases from J, leaving 6 bases between. The CDR3 is 13 residues long. The germline V gene has CDR1 MNHEY and CDR2 SVGAGI. TCRdb's table, derived via immunoSEQ multiplex PCR, lists solely in-frame clones and lacks some. The top ten hold 8.5% to 10% of the sample, which has 200,000 to 300,000 clones, approximately 86% seen once. Sample: peripheral blood. The receptor was derived from a man aged 40-50 years who had recovered from COVID-19. The genes are TRBV6-5 and TRBJ1-6, with unresolved D. The CDR3 reads CASSYSESSPLHF. DNA of the CDR3: TGTGCCAGCAGTTACTCAGAGAGTTCACCCCTCCACTTT.